The source of this TCR beta chain is a study of T cell repertoires in cytomegalovirus infection. Study summary: TCR beta signatures that were public indicated CMV infection and matching HLA type. Findings and caveats of the study: There were HLA-C-restricted CMV-specific TCR beta clonotypes dominating the ex vivo response. Identification of carriers of CMV plus the relevant HLA was achieved through cumulative public TCR beta family frequency.

One entry per CDR3 protein results from TCRdb running MiXCR on the reads. The repertoire holds 200,000 to 250,000 distinct CDR3 sequences, with roughly 22% as singletons. In this sample, this clonotype turned up many times. Its target is unknown. The sequenced material came from CD8+ T cells from PBMCs. This receptor was taken from a human donor in good health (CMV status not recorded). Some clones in this sample may be carry-over from other donors' samples.

The CDR3 bases are TGTGCCAGCAGCTTAGCCAATTACGAGCAGTACTTC. Its protein product is CASSLANYEQYF. V usage is TRBV7-8 and J usage is TRBJ2-7; D unresolved. Germline V lookup: CDR1 SGHVS, CDR2 FQNEAQ. The CDR3 runs 12 residues. V was shortened by 0 bases and J by 4 bases, with 4 bases between the two germline ends.